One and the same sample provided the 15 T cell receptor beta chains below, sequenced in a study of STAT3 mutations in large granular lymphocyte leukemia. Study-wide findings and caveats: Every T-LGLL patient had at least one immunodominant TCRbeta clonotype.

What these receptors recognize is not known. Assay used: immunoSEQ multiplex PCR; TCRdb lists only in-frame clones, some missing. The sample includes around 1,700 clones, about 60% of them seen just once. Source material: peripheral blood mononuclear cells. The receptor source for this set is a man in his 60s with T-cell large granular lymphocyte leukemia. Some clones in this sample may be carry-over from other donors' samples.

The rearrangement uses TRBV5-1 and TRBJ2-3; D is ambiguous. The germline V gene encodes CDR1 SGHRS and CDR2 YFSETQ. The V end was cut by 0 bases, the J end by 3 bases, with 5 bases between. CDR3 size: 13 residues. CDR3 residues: CASSLGATDTQYF. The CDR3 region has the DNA TGCGCCAGCAGCTTGGGAGCTACAGATACGCAGTATTTT.

The CDR3 DNA reads TGTGCCAGCTCACCTCCGGCCCAAACTCTGGAGACCCAGTACTTC. Protein sequence: CASSPPAQTLETQYF. The chain is built from TRBV18 and TRBJ2-5; D gene ambiguous. The CDR3 has 15 amino acids. Trimming took off 3 bases at V and 5 bases at J, with 16 bases between the two ends. Per the germline V gene, CDR1 is KGHSH and CDR2 is LQKENI.

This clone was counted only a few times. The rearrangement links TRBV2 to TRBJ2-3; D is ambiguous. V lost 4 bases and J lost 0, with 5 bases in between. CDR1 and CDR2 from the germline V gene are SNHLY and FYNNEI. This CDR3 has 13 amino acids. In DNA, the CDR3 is TGTGCCAGCAGTGGTGGGAGCACAGATACGCAGTATTTT. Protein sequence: CASSGGSTDTQYF.

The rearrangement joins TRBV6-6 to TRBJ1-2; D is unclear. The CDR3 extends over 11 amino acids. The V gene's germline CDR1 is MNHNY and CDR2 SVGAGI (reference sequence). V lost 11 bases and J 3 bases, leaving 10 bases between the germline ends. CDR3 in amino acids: CAYGSYYGYTF. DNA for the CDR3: TGTGCCTATGGCAGCTACTATGGCTACACCTTC.

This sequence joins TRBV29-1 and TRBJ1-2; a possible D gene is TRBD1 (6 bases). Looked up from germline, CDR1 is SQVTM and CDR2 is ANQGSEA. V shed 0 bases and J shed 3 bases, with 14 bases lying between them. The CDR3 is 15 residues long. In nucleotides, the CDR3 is TGCAGCGTTGAAGAGCCGTGGGGGACACACTATGGCTACACCTTC. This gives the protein CSVEEPWGTHYGYTF.

The CDR3 spells CASSLGQGDGYTF. The CDR3, as DNA: TGCGCCAGCAGCCTTGGACAGGGTGATGGCTACACCTTC. The chain links TRBV5-1 to TRBJ1-2, with 8 bases fitting TRBD1. Germline-derived CDR1 and CDR2 are SGHRS and YFSETQ. V lost 4 bases to trimming and J lost 6 bases; unmatched junction nucleotides: 5. The CDR3 spans 13 residues.

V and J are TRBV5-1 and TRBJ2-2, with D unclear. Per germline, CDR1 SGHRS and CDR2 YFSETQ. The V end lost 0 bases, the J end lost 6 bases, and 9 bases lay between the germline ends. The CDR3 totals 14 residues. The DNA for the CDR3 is TGCGCCAGCAGCTTGGAGGGTTCCGCCGGGGAGCTGTTTTTT. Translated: CASSLEGSAGELFF.

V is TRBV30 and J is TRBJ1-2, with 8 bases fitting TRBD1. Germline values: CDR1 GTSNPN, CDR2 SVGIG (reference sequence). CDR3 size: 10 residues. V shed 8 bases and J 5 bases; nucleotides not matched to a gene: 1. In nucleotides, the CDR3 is TGTGCCGGACAGGGATATGGCTACACCTTC. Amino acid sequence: CAGQGYGYTF.

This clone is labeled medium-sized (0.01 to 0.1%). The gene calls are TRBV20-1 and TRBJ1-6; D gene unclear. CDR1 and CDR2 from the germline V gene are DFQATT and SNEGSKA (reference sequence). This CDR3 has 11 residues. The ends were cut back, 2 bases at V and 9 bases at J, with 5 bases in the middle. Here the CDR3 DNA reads TGCAGTGCTAGAAGCGGTTCACCCCTCCACTTT. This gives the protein CSARSGSPLHF.

The CDR3 nucleotides are TGTGCCAGCTCACTGGACAGGGGCCATCAGCCCCAGCATTTT. This sequence encodes CASSLDRGHQPQHF. The chain links TRBV18 to TRBJ1-5, with 9 bases that match TRBD1. V shed 4 bases and J 5 bases; nucleotides not matched to a gene: 3. CDR1 and CDR2 (germline): KGHSH, LQKENI. The CDR3 is made up of 14 amino acids.

The CDR3 nucleotides read TGCGCCAGCAGCTTGGGTGGGGGAAGCGATTCACCCCTCCACTTT. This encodes CASSLGGGSDSPLHF. This rearrangement joins TRBV5-1 to TRBJ1-6; D perhaps matches TRBD1 (5 bases). Trimming removed 0 bases at V and 8 bases at J, with 12 bases between. Per germline, CDR1 SGHRS and CDR2 YFSETQ. There are 15 residues in the CDR3.

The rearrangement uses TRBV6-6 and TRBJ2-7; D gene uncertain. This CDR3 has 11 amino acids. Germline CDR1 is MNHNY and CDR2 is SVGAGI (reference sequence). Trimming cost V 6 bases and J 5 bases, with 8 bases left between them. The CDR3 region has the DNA TGTGCCAGCAGCCCCAAGGACGAGCAGTACTTC. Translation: CASSPKDEQYF.

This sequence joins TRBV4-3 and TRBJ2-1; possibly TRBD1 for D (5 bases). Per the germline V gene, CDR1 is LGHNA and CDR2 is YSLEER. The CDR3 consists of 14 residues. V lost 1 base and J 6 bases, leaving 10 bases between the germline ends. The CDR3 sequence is CASSQGGFTNEQFF. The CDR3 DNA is TGCGCCAGCAGCCAAGGGGGCTTTACCAATGAGCAGTTCTTC.

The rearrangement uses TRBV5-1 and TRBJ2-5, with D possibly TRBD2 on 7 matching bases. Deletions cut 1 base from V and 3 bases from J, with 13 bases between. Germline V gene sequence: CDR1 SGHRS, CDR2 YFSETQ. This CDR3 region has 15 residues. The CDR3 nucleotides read TGCGCCAGCAGCTTGTGGCGGGGGCAAGAAGAGACCCAGTACTTC. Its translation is CASSLWRGQEETQYF.

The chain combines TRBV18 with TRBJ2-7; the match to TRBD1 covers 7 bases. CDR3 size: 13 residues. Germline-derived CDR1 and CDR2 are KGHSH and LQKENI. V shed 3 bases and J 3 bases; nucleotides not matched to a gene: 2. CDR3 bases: TGTGCCAGCTCACCCGCAGGGGGCTACGAGCAGTACTTC. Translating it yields CASSPAGGYEQYF.